This is a list of T cell receptor beta chains from one sample in a study of shared clonotypes between healthy human individuals. Using immunoSEQ multiplex PCR, the repertoire was profiled, and TCRdb retains in-frame clones only, with some absent. The sample holds some 1 million clones, around 74% seen once. Sequencing input: memory CD4+ T cells sorted from blood. The receptors here all came from a man between 18 and 35 years old in good health. Each CDR3 is given with its conserved first and last residue. D genes are given only for firm matches. The size entry is marked missing in some rows and otherwise reads once, few, many or a size class.

v_gene,abundance,d_gene,j_gene,CDR3nt,CDR3aa
TRBV6-1,.,.,TRBJ2-4,TGTGCCAGCAGTGCACGGGTCCCTCGGGACATTCAGTACTTC,CASSARVPRDIQYF
TRBV7-2,.,.,TRBJ2-3,TGTGCCAGCAGCCCAAGATGGCGTACGCAGTATTTT,CASSPRWRTQYF
TRBV6-5,.,.,TRBJ1-4,TGTGCCAGCAGTTACTCGAGTCAGGGAGAAAAACTGTTTTTT,CASSYSSQGEKLFF
TRBV11-3,.,.,TRBJ2-4,TGTGCCAGCAGCCCTCAAAACATTCAGTACTTC,CASSPQNIQYF
TRBV7-2,.,TRBD2,TRBJ2-1,TGTGCCAGCAGCTTAATGACTAGCGGCCCCGCCGCGCCGTTCTTC,CASSLMTSGPAAPFF
TRBV25-1,once,.,TRBJ2-5,TGTGCCAGCAGTCCCGAGAGGAAAGAGACCCAGTACTTC,CASSPERKETQYF
TRBV7-9,.,.,TRBJ1-2,TGTGCCAGCAGCTCCGCCGGACGGATCGATGGCTACACCTTC,CASSSAGRIDGYTF
TRBV6-4,.,TRBD1,TRBJ1-1,TGTGCCAGCAGAGACACAGGGGGGAATGGTTTTGAAGCTTTCTTT,CASRDTGGNGFEAFF
TRBV28,.,.,TRBJ1-5,TGTGCCAGCAGTTTCTCGCCCGGACAGACTAGCAATCAGCCCCAGCATTTT,CASSFSPGQTSNQPQHF
TRBV19,many,.,TRBJ1-2,TGTGCCAGTAGTTCGGACGGAAACTATGGCTACACCTTC,CASSSDGNYGYTF
TRBV19,.,.,TRBJ2-7,TGTGCCAGTAGCGCCTCGGCAGGGTCCTACGAGCAGTACTTC,CASSASAGSYEQYF
TRBV7-2,once,TRBD1,TRBJ1-2,TGTGCCAGCAGCTTTCAGGGGGCAGAGTATGGCTACACCTTC,CASSFQGAEYGYTF
TRBV7-8,.,.,TRBJ2-1,TGTGCCAGCGCTGGGGGTACAAGCTCCTACAATGAGCAGTTCTTC,CASAGGTSSYNEQFF
TRBV4-3,.,.,TRBJ1-3,TGCGCCAGCAGCCAAGGGGTCCTCTCTGGAAACACCATATATTTT,CASSQGVLSGNTIYF
TRBV2,.,TRBD1,TRBJ2-2,TGTGCCAGCAGCCGGACAGGGTTGGTCACCGGGGAGCTGTTTTTT,CASSRTGLVTGELFF
TRBV12-1,.,.,TRBJ1-2,TGTGCCAGCAAACCCTTTCTTATCTATGGCTACACCTTC,CASKPFLIYGYTF
TRBV6-5,.,.,TRBJ2-7,TGTGCCAGCGGGGCCCCATACGAGCAGTACTTC,CASGAPYEQYF
TRBV20-1,.,.,TRBJ2-1,TGCAGTGCTTCTAGGGACAATGAGCAGTTCTTC,CSASRDNEQFF
TRBV28,.,.,TRBJ2-7,TGTGCCAGCAGTTTACAGACGCCCGACGAGCAGTACTTC,CASSLQTPDEQYF
TRBV19,.,TRBD2,TRBJ2-4,TGTGCCACCCAATCTAGCGGGGGACAGCTCCCTCAGTACTTC,CATQSSGGQLPQYF
TRBV2,.,.,TRBJ1-5,TGTGCCAGCAGTGACGATCAGCCCCAGCATTTT,CASSDDQPQHF
TRBV2,once,TRBD1,TRBJ1-2,TGTGCCAGCAGTCAACAGGGGTGGAGAGGCTACACCTTC,CASSQQGWRGYTF
TRBV20-1,few,.,TRBJ2-1,TGCAGTGCTAGCCACCAGAATGAGCAGTTCTTC,CSASHQNEQFF
TRBV5-6,.,.,TRBJ2-7,TGTGCCAGCAGCTACCTGACTAGTCCGAACTCCTACGAGCAGTACTTC,CASSYLTSPNSYEQYF
TRBV28,.,.,TRBJ2-2,TGTGCCAGCAGTCCCTTCGGTAAAGGTGGGGAGCTGTTTTTT,CASSPFGKGGELFF
TRBV14,once,.,TRBJ2-7,TGTGCCAGCAGCCAAGAAGGGTTTGGCACGGCAGATTTC,CASSQEGFGTADF
TRBV27,few,TRBD1,TRBJ2-7,TGTGCCAGCAGTCCCCGGGACAGGTTCTACGAGCAGTACTTC,CASSPRDRFYEQYF
TRBV10-1,.,.,TRBJ1-5,TGCGCCAGCAGTGAGTCGATAATTTTTAAGGGGGGCGCCCAGGGCAATCAGCCCCAGCATTTT,CASSESIIFKGGAQGNQPQHF
TRBV5-1,many,.,TRBJ2-3,TGCGCCAGCAGCTTGGTGGGGGGAGCTACAGATACGCAGTATTTT,CASSLVGGATDTQYF
TRBV29-1,.,.,TRBJ1-5,TGCAGCGTTGCGGCAGGGAGTAATAGCAATCAGCCCCAGCATTTT,CSVAAGSNSNQPQHF
TRBV29-1,.,.,TRBJ2-7,TGCAGCGTCACCGGGACGGTGAGCTCCTACGAGCAGTACTTC,CSVTGTVSSYEQYF
TRBV7-9,.,TRBD1,TRBJ2-1,TGTGCCAGCAGCTTAATTGGGACAGTTGACAATGAGCAGTTCTTC,CASSLIGTVDNEQFF
TRBV6-5,.,.,TRBJ1-5,TGTGCCAGCAGGACCGTGGGAAATCAGCCCCAGCATTTT,CASRTVGNQPQHF
TRBV15,.,TRBD2,TRBJ2-1,TGTGCCACCAGCCCTAGCGGGAGCTACAATGAGCAGTTCTTC,CATSPSGSYNEQFF
TRBV7-2,.,TRBD1,TRBJ2-7,TGTGCCAGCAGCTTGCCGGGACAGGGGTCTCTAGAGCAGTACTTC,CASSLPGQGSLEQYF
TRBV7-9,many,TRBD1,TRBJ2-1,TGTGCCAGCAGCTTCCGGGACAGTCCGCATGAGCAGTTCTTC,CASSFRDSPHEQFF
TRBV7-2,.,.,TRBJ2-1,TGTGCCAGCAGCCTAGGAGTTACACTACTAACCAATGAGCAGTTCTTC,CASSLGVTLLTNEQFF
TRBV5-6,.,TRBD1,TRBJ2-7,TGTGCCAGCAGCTTGGTCGGGACAGGGGGCGTGCAGTACTTC,CASSLVGTGGVQYF
TRBV29-1,.,.,TRBJ1-1,TGCAGCGTTGCGAGGGACGGAGGGACTGAAGCTTTCTTT,CSVARDGGTEAFF
TRBV10-3,.,.,TRBJ2-3,TGTGCCATCAGTTACGCGGCCACAGATACGCAGTATTTT,CAISYAATDTQYF
TRBV30,once,.,TRBJ1-6,TGTGCCTGGGACCGGGACGGGGGATCTTCACCCCTCCACTTT,CAWDRDGGSSPLHF
TRBV18,.,.,TRBJ1-1,TGTGCCAGCTCACCAAGGGTTACAGGGTCCCCTGTGGCCACTGAAGCTTTCTTT,CASSPRVTGSPVATEAFF
TRBV7-8,few,TRBD1,TRBJ1-5,TGTGCCAGCAGCTTACAGGGGGCAAGCAATCAGCCCCAGCATTTT,CASSLQGASNQPQHF
TRBV21-1,many,.,TRBJ1-6,TGTGCCAGCTCTCCCTGGGGGGACCGGGGAAAGGGGGATTCACCCCTCCACTTT,CASSPWGDRGKGDSPLHF
TRBV14,once,.,TRBJ1-2,TGTGCCAGCAGCCCGACCGGGCTGATATATGGCTACACCTTC,CASSPTGLIYGYTF